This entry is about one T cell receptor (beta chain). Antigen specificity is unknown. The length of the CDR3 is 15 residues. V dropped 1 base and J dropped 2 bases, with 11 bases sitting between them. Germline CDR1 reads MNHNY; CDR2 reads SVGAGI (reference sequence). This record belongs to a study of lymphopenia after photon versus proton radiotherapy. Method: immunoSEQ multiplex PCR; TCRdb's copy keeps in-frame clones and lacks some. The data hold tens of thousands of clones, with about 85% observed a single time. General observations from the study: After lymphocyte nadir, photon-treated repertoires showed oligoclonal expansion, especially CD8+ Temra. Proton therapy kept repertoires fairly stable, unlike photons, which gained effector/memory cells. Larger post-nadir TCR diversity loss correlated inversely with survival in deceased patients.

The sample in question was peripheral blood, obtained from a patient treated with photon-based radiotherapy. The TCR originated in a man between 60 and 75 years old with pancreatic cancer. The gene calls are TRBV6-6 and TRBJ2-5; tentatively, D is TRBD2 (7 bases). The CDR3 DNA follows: TGTGCCAGCAGTTACTGGGGGGGGCATCAAGAGACCCAGTACTTC. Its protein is CASSYWGGHQETQYF.